These 29 T cell receptor beta chains originate from one sample sequenced in a study of shared clonotypes between healthy human individuals. TCRdb's copy holds only in-frame clones and misses some; the assay was immunoSEQ multiplex PCR. The sample has about 490,000 clones; 70% to 80% are singletons. Sequencing was carried out using PBMCs. These receptors were taken from a woman between 40 and 55 years old in good health. Some clones in this sample may be carry-over from other donors' samples.

This chain joins TRBV23-1 and TRBJ2-5, with D perhaps TRBD1 (5 bases). TRBV23-1 is an open reading frame whose function is uncertain. This CDR3 has 15 residues. V was clipped by 4 bases and J by 5 bases, with 17 bases between them. CDR3 bases: TGCGCCAGCAGTCCGCAGGGTCTCAAGGAGGAGACCCAGTACTTC. Translated: CASSPQGLKEETQYF.

CDR3 nucleotides: TGTGCCAGCAGCTTAGGCCAGGGTGAAGCTTTCTTT. Protein sequence: CASSLGQGEAFF. The rearrangement uses TRBV7-9 and TRBJ1-1; possible D gene TRBD1, 5 bases. The V end was cut by 1 base, the J end by 7 bases, with 7 bases between. The CDR3 covers 12 residues. The germline CDR1 and CDR2 sequences are SEHNR and FQNEAQ (reference sequence). The whole variable domain, filled in from reference TRBV7-9 and TRBJ1-1, reads DTGVSQNPRHKITKRGQNVTFRCDPISEHNRLYWYRQTLGQGPEFLTYFQNEAQLEKSRLLSDRFSAERPKGSFSTLEIQRTEQGDSAMYLCASSLGQGEAFFGQGTRLTVV.

The chain employs TRBV10-1 and TRBJ2-7; 12 bases agree with TRBD1. The junction had 3 bases not matched to a gene; V was cut back by 0 bases and J by 6 bases. CDR3 length: 15 residues. The germline CDR1 and CDR2 sequences are WNHNN and SYGVQD (reference sequence). The CDR3 nucleotides are TGCGCCAGCAGTGAGTCGGGGACAGGGGGCTTCGAGCAGTACTTC. As protein: CASSESGTGGFEQYF.

The chain joins TRBV5-1 to TRBJ2-5, with D possibly TRBD1 on 5 matching bases. From germline, CDR1 is SGHRS and CDR2 YFSETQ. V lost 5 bases and J lost 2, with 13 bases in between. The CDR3 consists of 14 residues. CDR3 loop: CASSYVQGQETQYF. The CDR3 region has the DNA TGCGCCAGCAGTTACGTCCAGGGACAAGAGACCCAGTACTTC.

The gene calls are TRBV7-8 and TRBJ1-1, with unresolved D. In germline, CDR1 is SGHVS, CDR2 FQNEAQ. V lost 5 bases and J lost 8, with 12 bases in between. This CDR3 region has 12 residues. The CDR3 DNA follows: TGTGCCAGCAGCCAAGCGAGCGGGGAAGCTTTCTTT. It specifies CASSQASGEAFF.

This chain links TRBV6-6 with TRBJ1-4, with TRBD1 matching 8 bases. V lost 5 bases and J lost 9; bases outside the gene matches: 5. CDR3 length: 13 amino acids. Germline lookup yields CDR1 MNHNY and CDR2 SVGAGI (reference sequence). CDR3 sequence (DNA): TGTGCCAGCAGTGAGCGACAGGGGCAAAAACTGTTTTTT. This encodes CASSERQGQKLFF.

The CDR3 DNA reads TGCGCCAGCAGTTTAAGATCCGGGACTAGCGGGAGGGCTGTGAGCTCCTACAATGAGCAGTTCTTC. This encodes CASSLRSGTSGRAVSSYNEQFF. The chain joins TRBV5-1 to TRBJ2-1, with TRBD2 matching over 16 bases. The CDR3 covers 22 residues. Germline CDR1 is SGHRS and CDR2 is YFSETQ. V lost 5 bases to trimming and J lost 0 bases; unmatched junction nucleotides: 17.

This clone was counted between two and nine times. The rearrangement uses TRBV6-5 and TRBJ1-1; weak D call: TRBD1 (5 bases). Looked up from germline, CDR1 is MNHEY and CDR2 is SVGAGI. The V end was cut by 6 bases, the J end by 6 bases, with 14 bases between. This CDR3 has 13 residues. The CDR3 sequence: CASRTLDTAEAFF. CDR3 DNA: TGTGCCAGCAGAACCCTGGACACAGCTGAAGCTTTCTTT.

This clone was counted between two and nine times. The J gene is TRBJ1-3, the V gene TRBV10-3; no clear D. Germline values: CDR1 ENHRY, CDR2 SYGVKD. V was cut by 6 bases and J by 0 bases, with 9 bases left in between. The CDR3 length is 14 residues. CDR3: CAISDGSSGNTIYF. Here the CDR3 DNA reads TGTGCCATCAGCGATGGTTCCTCTGGAAACACCATATATTTT.

This clone turned up a few times. This sequence may be a read error, since a much larger clone differs from it by one base. The rearrangement uses TRBV5-4 and TRBJ2-7; 7 bases are shared with TRBD2. This CDR3 comprises 14 residues. In germline, CDR1 is SGHNT, CDR2 YYREEE (reference sequence). V lost 3 bases and J lost 5; bases outside the gene matches: 8. The CDR3 protein is CASSWRGTVDEQYF. DNA for the CDR3: TGTGCCAGCAGCTGGCGGGGGACCGTCGACGAGCAGTACTTC.

The V gene is TRBV19, the J gene TRBJ1-2; a weak D match, TRBD1 (5 bases). The germline V gene encodes CDR1 LNHDA and CDR2 SQIVND (reference sequence). This CDR3 region has 13 residues. Trimming shortened V by 9 bases and J by 3 bases, and 14 bases separated the two germline ends. DNA for the CDR3: TGTGCCAGCCGGGGGAGGGTTGACTATGGCTACACCTTC. This gives the protein CASRGRVDYGYTF. The entire variable domain, with the rest obtained from reference TRBV19 and TRBJ1-2, is as follows: DGGITQSPKYLFRKEGQNVTLSCEQNLNHDAMYWYRQDPGQGLRLIYYSQIVNDFQKGDIAEGYSVSREKKESFPLTVTSAQKNPTAFYLCASRGRVDYGYTFGSGTRLTVV.

This chain links TRBV7-8 with TRBJ1-2; no definite D call. The CDR3 contains 14 residues. Trimming shortened V by 5 bases and J by 7 bases, and 17 bases separated the two germline ends. Germline CDR1 is SGHVS and CDR2 is FQNEAQ. CDR3 residues: CASSPMTLAGGYTF. CDR3 sequence (DNA): TGTGCCAGCAGCCCCATGACGCTGGCGGGTGGCTACACCTTC.

The rearrangement links TRBV10-1 to TRBJ2-7; D call uncertain. CDR1 is WNHNN and CDR2 is SYGVQD in the germline V gene (reference sequence). This CDR3 contains 16 residues. The V gene lost 4 bases and the J gene lost 4 bases, with 20 bases spanning the gap. CDR3 region: CASSVGPGPQIYEQYF. CDR3 nucleotide sequence: TGCGCCAGCAGTGTAGGACCCGGGCCCCAGATATACGAGCAGTACTTC.

J is TRBJ2-7 and V is TRBV4-1; D is undetermined. The CDR3 is 13 amino acids. V was shortened by 0 bases and J by 3 bases, with 6 bases between the two germline ends. Germline V gene data show CDR1 as MGHRA and CDR2 as YSYEKL. The CDR3 DNA reads TGCGCCAGCAGCCAAGAACTATACTACGAGCAGTACTTC. It encodes CASSQELYYEQYF.

The chain links TRBV5-4 to TRBJ2-3; TRBD2 matches at 7 bases. J lost 1 base, V lost 1 base, and 3 bases had no gene match. Germline V gene data show CDR1 as SGHNT and CDR2 as YYREEE (reference sequence). This CDR3 is built from 15 residues. CDR3 nucleotide sequence: TGTGCCAGCAGCTTGAACCTAGCGGGCACAGATACGCAGTATTTT. This codes for CASSLNLAGTDTQYF.

The V gene is TRBV5-4, the J gene TRBJ2-4; TRBD1 might be the D (6 bases). Germline V lookup: CDR1 SGHNT, CDR2 YYREEE (reference sequence). The CDR3 sequence is 14 residues long. V was trimmed by 2 bases and J by 10 bases, leaving 16 bases between them. The CDR3 DNA reads TGTGCCAGCAGCTTAAGCCGGACAGCAACAATTCAGTACTTC. Translated, it gives CASSLSRTATIQYF.

The chain uses TRBV29-1 and TRBJ2-1; 11 bases map to TRBD2. V was pared by 5 bases and J by 9 bases, with 3 bases of the junction left unmatched. CDR3 size: 12 residues. The V gene's germline CDR1 is SQVTM and CDR2 ANQGSEA. CDR3 nucleotides: TGCAGCGTTTCGCTAGCGGGAGGTGAGCAGTTCTTC. It encodes CSVSLAGGEQFF.

The V call is TRBV15, the J call TRBJ1-5, with D uncertain. Germline-derived CDR1 and CDR2 are LNHNV and YYDKDF (reference sequence). Trimming removed 1 base at V and 3 bases at J, with 4 bases between. The CDR3 extends over 13 amino acids. The CDR3 region is CATSRGTNQPQHF. CDR3 bases: TGTGCCACCAGCAGAGGTACCAATCAGCCCCAGCATTTT.

About this clone itself: A read error is possible here, since a much larger clone lies one base away. Other DNA sequences in this sample translate to the same CDR3. This chain uses TRBV7-3 with TRBJ2-2; D remains unclear. Germline CDR1 reads SGHTA; CDR2 reads FQGTGA. This CDR3 has 12 residues. V lost 6 bases and J 0 bases, leaving 2 bases between the germline ends. The CDR3 region is CASSSNTGELFF. DNA for the CDR3: TGTGCCAGCAGTTCGAACACCGGGGAGCTGTTTTTT.

As concerns this clone: With only one base between it and a far larger clone, this is likely a read error. The V call is TRBV30, the J call TRBJ2-7; possible D gene TRBD1, 6 bases. CDR3 length equals 14 residues. V shed 2 bases and J shed 0 bases, with 11 bases lying between them. CDR1 and CDR2 (germline): GTSNPN, SVGIG (reference sequence). CDR3 DNA: TGTGCCTGGAGTTTACTCAGGGGCTCCTACGAGCAGTACTTC. Translated, it gives CAWSLLRGSYEQYF.

The gene calls are TRBV5-5 and TRBJ2-5; TRBD1 matches 9 bases. CDR3 length: 16 amino acids. Germline loops: CDR1 SGHKS, CDR2 YYEKEE (reference sequence). V trimming: 4 bases; J trimming: 1 base; junction bases outside the gene matches: 8. CDR3 DNA: TGTGCCAGCAGCCCGGGACAGGGTTTCGGCCAAGAGACCCAGTACTTC. Its protein is CASSPGQGFGQETQYF.

V gene TRBV7-9 combines with J gene TRBJ2-7; 7 positions match TRBD1. V lost 4 bases, J lost 3 bases, and 9 bases stayed unmatched. Germline V lookup: CDR1 SEHNR, CDR2 FQNEAQ (reference sequence). This CDR3 is built from 15 residues. In DNA form, the CDR3 reads TGTGCCAGCAGCTACCCGGGACAGCAGCACTACGAGCAGTACTTC. Protein: CASSYPGQQHYEQYF. Full variable domain (remainder filled in from reference TRBV7-9 and TRBJ2-7): DTGVSQNPRHKITKRGQNVTFRCDPISEHNRLYWYRQTLGQGPEFLTYFQNEAQLEKSRLLSDRFSAERPKGSFSTLEIQRTEQGDSAMYLCASSYPGQQHYEQYFGPGTRLTVT.

This clone was counted a single time. The gene calls are TRBV29-1 and TRBJ2-1; D perhaps matches TRBD2 (6 bases). This CDR3 is 16 amino acids long. Per the germline V gene, CDR1 is SQVTM and CDR2 is ANQGSEA. Trimming removed 0 bases at V and 9 bases at J, with 21 bases between. CDR3 sequence reads: CSVEDGGRAPPGEQFF. In DNA, the CDR3 is TGCAGCGTTGAAGATGGGGGGAGAGCCCCCCCAGGTGAGCAGTTCTTC.

The CDR3 loop reads CASSQGRRQGSDTQYF. The CDR3 nucleotides read TGCGCCAGCAGCCAAGGCCGGAGACAGGGTTCGGATACCCAGTACTTC. The chain links TRBV4-1 to TRBJ2-5; 7 bases are a match to TRBD1. Germline trimming cut 1 base from V and 8 bases from J; bases unmatched to any gene: 13. This CDR3 is built from 16 residues. CDR1 and CDR2 (germline): MGHRA, YSYEKL.

The chain recombines TRBV28 with TRBJ1-2; TRBD1 might be the D (5 bases). The germline V gene has CDR1 MDHEN and CDR2 SYDVKM. This CDR3 region has 16 residues. V lost 5 bases and J 4 bases, leaving 20 bases between the germline ends. CDR3 loop: CASSPPPAGRFYGYTF. CDR3 DNA sequence: TGTGCCAGCAGTCCCCCTCCGGCAGGGAGATTCTATGGCTACACCTTC.

CDR3 coding DNA: TGTGCCAGCAGCTTAGTAGCGGGGGCGCGAAACATTCAGTACTTC. It translates to CASSLVAGARNIQYF. J is TRBJ2-4 and V is TRBV7-8; 9 positions agree with TRBD2. Germline V gene sequence: CDR1 SGHVS, CDR2 FQNEAQ. The CDR3 runs 15 residues. V shed 1 base, J shed 6 bases, and the junction held 4 bases outside the gene matches.

The chain carries TRBV15 and TRBJ2-1, with D maybe TRBD1 (6 bases). CDR3 size: 15 residues. Deletions cut 3 bases from V and 3 bases from J, with 12 bases between. Looked up from germline, CDR1 is LNHNV and CDR2 is YYDKDF (reference sequence). The CDR3 coding sequence is TGTGCCACCAGCAGCGCGAACAGGGTCTACAATGAGCAGTTCTTC. Residues: CATSSANRVYNEQFF.

The rearrangement uses TRBV7-3 and TRBJ2-3; no definite D call. Per germline, CDR1 SGHTA and CDR2 FQGTGA. V lost 5 bases to trimming and J lost 4 bases, with 10 bases between them. The CDR3 extends over 13 amino acids. CDR3 sequence: CASSPNGADTQYF. The CDR3 DNA reads as TGTGCCAGCAGCCCCAATGGGGCAGATACGCAGTATTTT.

In nucleotides, the CDR3 is TGTGCCAGCAGCCAAGAGTCGCTAGCGGTAAATGAGCAGTTCTTC. Its translation is CASSQESLAVNEQFF. The chain employs TRBV4-2 and TRBJ2-1; TRBD2 matches 7 bases. Germline trimming cut 0 bases from V and 7 bases from J; bases unmatched to any gene: 6. Germline CDR1 and CDR2: LGHNA and YNFKEQ. The CDR3 has 15 residues.